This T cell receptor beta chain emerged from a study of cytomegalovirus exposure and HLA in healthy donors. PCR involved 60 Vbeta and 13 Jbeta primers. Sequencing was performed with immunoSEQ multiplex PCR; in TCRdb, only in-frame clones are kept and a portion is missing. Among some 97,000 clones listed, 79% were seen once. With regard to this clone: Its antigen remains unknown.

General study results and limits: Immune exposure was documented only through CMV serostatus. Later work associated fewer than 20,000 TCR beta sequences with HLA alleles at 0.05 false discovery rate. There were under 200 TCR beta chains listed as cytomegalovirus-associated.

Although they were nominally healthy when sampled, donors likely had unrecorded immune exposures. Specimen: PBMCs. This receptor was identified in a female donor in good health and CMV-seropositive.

The CDR3 nucleotides read TGTGCCGCCGGGGGAACTGGAAACACCATATATTTT. Its translation: CAAGGTGNTIYF. The chain links TRBV18 to TRBJ1-3; a weak D match, TRBD1 (5 bases). The CDR3 covers 12 residues. Germline-derived CDR1 and CDR2 are KGHSH and LQKENI. The V gene lost 11 bases and the J gene lost 2 bases, with 10 bases spanning the gap.